This record looks at one T cell receptor beta chain sequence and its context. PCR involved 60 Vbeta and 13 Jbeta primers. The table came from immunoSEQ multiplex PCR; TCRdb's copy has only in-frame clones and leaves some out. This table holds approximately 150,000 clones, roughly 80% found once. This sample is part of a study of cytomegalovirus exposure and HLA in healthy donors. This CDR3 region has 15 residues. Deletions cut 0 bases from V and 10 bases from J, with 13 bases between. Per the germline V gene, CDR1 is MGHRA and CDR2 is YSYEKL. The receptor was isolated from a man younger than 35 in good health and CMV-seronegative. The chain links TRBV4-1 to TRBJ1-6; D is possibly TRBD1 (6 bases). Sequencing was carried out using PBMCs. CDR3 sequence (DNA): TGCGCCAGCAGCCAAGAGACAGGCGCCGGCTCACCCCTCCACTTT. Translation gives CASSQETGAGSPLHF.